The next 31 T cell receptor beta chains were all read from a single sample in a study of T cell repertoires in cytomegalovirus infection (dated by TCRdb to the late 2010s). For sequencing, an Illumina HiSeq 1500 was employed. In TCRdb, the public reads were trimmed at Q25 with fastp and aligned with MiXCR, with productive beta chains retained. For every CDR3 protein sequence, its rows merge into one entry that carries the most common genes and DNA. The table for this sample lists 630,000 or so distinct CDR3 sequences; 20% to 30% of them were counted only once. The leading ten clones occupy 6.5% to 10% of the sample. The specimen sequenced was CD8+ T cells from PBMCs. The receptors derive from a human donor in good health (CMV status not recorded). Some clones in this sample may be carry-over from other donors' samples.

This clonotype was found many times. The chain joins TRBV7-8 to TRBJ1-1; D is ambiguous. With 5 bases removed from V and 1 base from J, the gap between germline ends came to 8 bases. This CDR3 region has 13 residues. Germline CDR1 and CDR2: SGHVS and FQNEAQ. The CDR3 loop is CASSPETNTEAFF. The CDR3 bases are TGTGCCAGCAGCCCCGAGACGAACACTGAAGCTTTCTTT.

V is TRBV7-8 and J is TRBJ2-7; 12 nucleotides agree with TRBD2. Germline CDR1 SGHVS, CDR2 FQNEAQ. With V trimmed by 5 bases and J by 4 bases, 6 bases remained unmatched. This CDR3 spans 15 amino acids. CDR3 sequence (DNA): TGTGCCAGCAGCCCCGGACTAGCGGGAAAATACGAGCAGTACGTC. It yields the protein CASSPGLAGKYEQYV.

J is TRBJ2-5 and V is TRBV20-1, with 11 bases identical to TRBD1. This CDR3 has 15 amino acids. Germline values: CDR1 DFQATT, CDR2 SNEGSKA (reference sequence). V was pared by 8 bases and J by 2 bases, with 10 bases of the junction left unmatched. CDR3 sequence reads: CSPTRTGGKQETQYF. The CDR3 DNA is TGCAGTCCGACCCGGACAGGGGGCAAGCAAGAGACCCAGTACTTC.

In regard to this clonotype: This clone may be a read error of a much larger clone one base away. V gene TRBV6-4 combines with J gene TRBJ2-3; 8 bases are shared with TRBD2. Germline lookup yields CDR1 MRHNA and CDR2 SNTAGT. There are 15 residues in the CDR3. CDR3 coding DNA: TGTGCCAGCAGTGACTCGACGGGGGGGCCAGATGCGCAGTATTTT. Its protein is CASSDSTGGPDAQYF.

This clonotype was picked up many times. DNA for the CDR3: TGTGCCAGCAGTTCCGGGACAGGGCGACGAACGACTTACAATGAGCAGTTCTTC. Its translation is CASSSGTGRRTTYNEQFF. This chain links TRBV28 with TRBJ2-1, with 9 bases that match TRBD1. CDR1 and CDR2 (germline): MDHEN, SYDVKM. J was trimmed by 4 bases and V by 4 bases; bases with no gene match: 14. The CDR3 has 18 residues. The entire variable domain, with the rest obtained from reference TRBV28 and TRBJ2-1, is as follows: DVKVTQSSRYLVKRTGEKVFLECVQDMDHENMFWYRQDPGLGLRLIYFSYDVKMKEKGDIPEGYSVSREKKERFSLILESASTNQTSMYLCASSSGTGRRTTYNEQFFGPGTRLTVL.

This clonotype was recorded at least ten times. This chain joins TRBV6-5 and TRBJ1-2; maybe TRBD1 (5 bases). The V end lost 6 bases, the J end lost 0 bases, and 11 bases lay between the germline ends. This CDR3 spans 14 amino acids. Germline CDR1 is MNHEY and CDR2 is SVGAGI. Here the CDR3 DNA reads TGTGCCAGCAGGCCAGGGCCTGCTAACTATGGCTACACCTTC. Translating it yields CASRPGPANYGYTF.

This clonotype came up many times. This chain connects TRBV28 to TRBJ2-1, with 8 bases that match TRBD1. The CDR3 is 18 residues long. V gave up 2 bases and J gave up 0 bases; unmatched junction bases: 9. Germline V gene data show CDR1 as MDHEN and CDR2 as SYDVKM. The CDR3: CASSLPGQDFSSYNEQFF. DNA of the CDR3: TGTGCCAGCAGTTTACCGGGACAGGACTTTAGCTCCTACAATGAGCAGTTCTTC.

This clonotype came up many times. The chain has TRBV7-9 and TRBJ1-1; D gene ambiguous. CDR3 size: 11 residues. From germline, CDR1 is SEHNR and CDR2 FQNEAQ (reference sequence). Between the trimmed V and J ends, which lost 5 bases and 7 bases, there was a span of 8 bases. The CDR3 sequence: CASSPRDEAFF. DNA for the CDR3: TGTGCCAGCAGCCCAAGAGATGAAGCTTTCTTT.

This clonotype has at least ten counts. The J gene is TRBJ2-1, the V gene TRBV7-9; D perhaps matches TRBD2 (6 bases). The CDR3 runs 14 residues. Germline V gives CDR1 SEHNR, CDR2 FQNEAQ (reference sequence). The V end was cut by 4 bases, the J end by 7 bases, with 14 bases between. Here the CDR3 reads CASSSYGGGNEQFF. The CDR3 DNA sequence: TGTGCCAGCAGCTCTTACGGAGGAGGGAATGAGCAGTTCTTC. Using reference TRBV7-9 and TRBJ2-1 for the parts outside the CDR3, the full variable domain is DTGVSQNPRHKITKRGQNVTFRCDPISEHNRLYWYRQTLGQGPEFLTYFQNEAQLEKSRLLSDRFSAERPKGSFSTLEIQRTEQGDSAMYLCASSSYGGGNEQFFGPGTRLTVL.

This clonotype was detected a few times. This chain links TRBV9 with TRBJ2-7; D is uncertain. V was clipped by 4 bases and J by 5 bases, with 22 bases between them. The germline gives CDR1 SGDLS, CDR2 YYNGEE. The CDR3 is 16 residues long. CDR3 sequence: CASSPRSYSPPHEQYF. The CDR3, as DNA: TGTGCCAGCAGCCCCAGATCCTATTCCCCCCCCCACGAGCAGTACTTC.

As for this clonotype: It may be a read error: a sequence one base away is much more abundant. The chain has TRBV7-6 and TRBJ2-7, with 14 bases that match TRBD2. The CDR3 runs to 18 residues. CDR1 is SGHVS, CDR2 FNYEAQ, per germline. The CDR3 loop is CTSSSEGLAGDSSYEQYF. In DNA form, the CDR3 reads TGTACCAGCAGCTCAGAGGGACTAGCGGGGGATAGCTCCTACGAGCAGTACTTC.

Ten or more counts support this clonotype. The chain's CDR3 is CASSYGGRMYEQYF. The CDR3 region has the DNA TGTGCCAGCAGCTACGGCGGCAGGATGTACGAGCAGTACTTC. V gene TRBV7-6 combines with J gene TRBJ2-7; D remains unclear. From germline, CDR1 is SGHVS and CDR2 FNYEAQ. Trimming removed 4 bases at V and 4 bases at J, with 14 bases between. This CDR3 has 14 amino acids.

The chain uses TRBV18 and TRBJ2-7, with D possibly TRBD1 on 7 matching bases. V was trimmed by 5 bases and J by 6 bases, leaving 23 bases between them. CDR3 length: 16 residues. Per the germline V gene, CDR1 is KGHSH and CDR2 is LQKENI. The CDR3 region is CASSTATGEEGAEQYV. The CDR3 coding sequence is TGTGCCAGCTCAACCGCTACAGGGGAGGAGGGTGCCGAGCAGTACGTC.

The chain links TRBV4-2 to TRBJ1-1; D gene uncertain. Trimming stripped 0 bases from V and 2 bases from J, with 16 bases between. Germline V gene data show CDR1 as LGHNA and CDR2 as YNFKEQ. There are 17 residues in the CDR3. As DNA, the CDR3 is TGTGCCAGCAGCCAAGATAGACGTCGGCAGGTTAACACTGAAGCTTTCTTT. Its protein product is CASSQDRRRQVNTEAFF.

With regard to this clonotype: This may stem from a read error, because a much larger clone lies one nucleotide away. The chain combines TRBV7-6 with TRBJ2-1; TRBD2 aligns across 7 bases. After removal of 1 base from V and 6 bases from J, the junction contained 9 bases not matched to a gene. Germline CDR1 SGHVS, CDR2 FNYEAQ. This CDR3 spans 16 amino acids. The CDR3, as DNA: TGTGCCAGCAGCTTAGGCGGACTAGTGGGGTTCAATGAGCAGTTCTTC. Amino acid sequence: CASSLGGLVGFNEQFF.

This chain connects TRBV29-1 to TRBJ2-5; D ambiguous. CDR1 is SQVTM, CDR2 ANQGSEA, per germline. This CDR3 is 12 amino acids long. Trimming cost V 3 bases and J 6 bases, with 11 bases left between them. This chain's CDR3 is CSVEVQKKTQYF. The CDR3 DNA sequence: TGCAGCGTTGAGGTCCAAAAGAAGACCCAGTACTTC.

Only a few counts were recorded for this clonotype. The rearrangement links TRBV4-1 to TRBJ2-7; 9 bases are shared with TRBD2. The CDR3 consists of 16 residues. Germline values: CDR1 MGHRA, CDR2 YSYEKL. The J segment lost 7 bases and the V segment lost 0 bases, leaving 10 bases of the junction unmatched. CDR3: CASSQEGSGGRGEQYF. DNA for the CDR3: TGCGCCAGCAGCCAAGAGGGTAGCGGGGGCCGCGGGGAGCAGTACTTC.

This chain links TRBV19 with TRBJ1-1, with 7 bases fitting TRBD1. This CDR3 has 15 residues. J lost 0 bases, V lost 6 bases, and 7 bases had no gene match. Germline V lookup: CDR1 LNHDA, CDR2 SQIVND (reference sequence). The CDR3 DNA is TGTGCCAGTAGCCCGGACAGGCCCCTGAACACTGAAGCTTTCTTT. Protein: CASSPDRPLNTEAFF.

This clonotype was observed a single time. A read error is possible here, since a much larger clone lies one base away. The conserved phenylalanine or tryptophan is not found at the CDR3 terminus, so this likely reflects a read error. The chain couples TRBV6-1 to TRBJ2-1; 10 bases fit TRBD1. The length of the CDR3 is 14 residues. J lost 6 bases, V lost 6 bases, and 5 bases had no gene match. CDR1 is MNHNS, CDR2 SASEGT, per germline. The CDR3 coding sequence is TGTGCCAGCAGCCTCGGGACAGGGGTCAATGAGCAGTTCTAC. Amino acids: CASSLGTGVNEQFY.

The chain joins TRBV10-1 to TRBJ2-5; no firm D call. Germline V gene sequence: CDR1 WNHNN, CDR2 SYGVQD (reference sequence). The CDR3 loop spans 15 amino acids. Trimming removed 4 bases from V and 0 bases from J, with 12 bases in between. This chain's CDR3 is CASSVGTMDQETQYF. The CDR3 DNA follows: TGCGCCAGCAGTGTTGGCACGATGGACCAAGAGACCCAGTACTTC.

This clonotype has ten or more counts. The genes are TRBV7-2 and TRBJ2-1; 7 nucleotides align to TRBD2. The junction had 8 bases not matched to a gene; V was cut back by 3 bases and J by 3 bases. CDR3 size: 16 residues. Per germline, CDR1 SGHTA and CDR2 FQGNSA. Here the CDR3 DNA reads TGTGCCAGCAGCTTCCCGGCTAGCGGATTCTACAATGAGCAGTTCTTC. It yields the protein CASSFPASGFYNEQFF.

V is TRBV19 and J is TRBJ2-1; D is perhaps TRBD1 or TRBD2 (6 bases each). This CDR3 contains 15 residues. V dropped 7 bases and J dropped 3 bases, with 16 bases sitting between them. Germline V gives CDR1 LNHDA, CDR2 SQIVND (reference sequence). The CDR3 sequence: CASIRPGALYNEQFF. CDR3 in DNA: TGTGCCAGTATCCGTCCGGGGGCCCTCTACAATGAGCAGTTCTTC.

This clonotype was observed a handful of times. The genes are TRBV10-3 and TRBJ2-2; no clear D gene. The CDR3 sequence is 11 residues long. Trimming removed 8 bases from V and 7 bases from J, with 8 bases in between. The germline CDR1 and CDR2 sequences are ENHRY and SYGVKD. CDR3 sequence (DNA): TGTGCCATCTTCAGGCACGGGGAGCTGTTTTTT. As protein: CAIFRHGELFF.

This clonotype appeared many times. The chain couples TRBV6-2 or TRBV6-3 to TRBJ2-7; D may be TRBD2 (6 bases). V was trimmed by 4 bases and J by 3 bases, leaving 10 bases between them. The germline V gene has CDR1 MNHEY and CDR2 SVGEGT. The CDR3 consists of 13 residues. Here the CDR3 DNA reads TGTGCCAGCAGTTTGGGACTCGGCTACGAGCAGTACGTC. Translating gives CASSLGLGYEQYV.

In this sample, this clonotype turned up a few times. The CDR3: CSDRDRVQTEAFF. As DNA, the CDR3 is TGCAGCGACCGGGACAGGGTTCAGACTGAAGCTTTCTTT. The chain combines TRBV29-1 with TRBJ1-1, with 9 bases aligning to TRBD1. This CDR3 has 13 amino acids. The germline gives CDR1 SQVTM, CDR2 ANQGSEA. The trim removed 7 bases at V and 5 bases at J, leaving 8 bases unmatched.

The chain recombines TRBV29-1 with TRBJ2-5, with TRBD2 matching over 14 bases. The germline V gene has CDR1 SQVTM and CDR2 ANQGSEA. This CDR3 has 14 residues. J was trimmed by 5 bases and V by 6 bases; bases with no gene match: 5. The CDR3, as DNA: TGCAGCGTCGGGACTAGCGGGGGTGAGGAGACCCAGTACTTC. Translated, it gives CSVGTSGGEETQYF. Looking up the rest from reference TRBV29-1 and TRBJ2-5 gives the full variable domain: SAVISQKPSRDICQRGTSLTIQCQVDSQVTMMFWYRQQPGQSLTLIATANQGSEATYESGFVIDKFPISRPNLTFSTLTVSNMSPEDSSIYLCSVGTSGGEETQYFGPGTRLLVL.

This clonotype was recorded only once. This chain links TRBV6-5 with TRBJ1-1, with D possibly TRBD1 on 5 matching bases. The V end lost 4 bases, the J end lost 7 bases, and 7 bases lay between the germline ends. Germline V gives CDR1 MNHEY, CDR2 SVGAGI. The CDR3 length is 11 residues. CDR3 DNA: TGTGCCAGCAGTTTTCAGGGTGAAGCTTTCTTT. Its protein is CASSFQGEAFF.

The chain employs TRBV13 and TRBJ2-1; tentatively, D is TRBD1 (5 bases). Trimming shortened V by 5 bases and J by 0 bases, and 11 bases separated the two germline ends. Per germline, CDR1 PRHDT and CDR2 FYEKMQ (reference sequence). The CDR3 loop spans 15 amino acids. CDR3 DNA sequence: TGTGCCAGCAGCCCTTACAGGACCTCCTACAATGAGCAGTTCTTC. It translates to CASSPYRTSYNEQFF.

This clonotype has more than one count but fewer than ten. The DNA of the CDR3 is TGTGCCAGCAGCTTGTCTTGGGACGGCTACGAGCAGTACGTC. Translation gives CASSLSWDGYEQYV. This chain connects TRBV5-6 to TRBJ2-7; D tentatively fits TRBD1 or TRBD2 (5 bases each). Germline lookup yields CDR1 SGHDT and CDR2 YYEEEE. The germline V and J ends were trimmed by 1 base and 3 bases, with 11 bases remaining between them. CDR3 length: 14 residues.

This clonotype was picked up one time. At one end the junction does not follow the germline gene, possibly because of a read error. The rearrangement links TRBV28 to TRBJ2-6, with TRBD2 identical over 7 bases. From germline, CDR1 is MDHEN and CDR2 SYDVKM. This CDR3 has 14 amino acids. The CDR3 spells CANSGEGLANVLTF. The DNA of the CDR3 is TGTGCCAACAGTGGGGAGGGATTAGCCAACGTCCTGACTTTC. The variable domain in full, with the rest retrieved from reference TRBV28 and TRBJ2-6, is DVKVTQSSRYLVKRTGEKVFLECVQDMDHENMFWYRQDPGLGLRLIYFSYDVKMKEKGDIPEGYSVSREKKERFSLILESASTNQTSMYLCANSGEGLANVLTFGAGSRLTVL.

Many counts were recorded for this clonotype. The chain recombines TRBV7-2 with TRBJ1-5; D is possibly TRBD1 (6 bases). Germline CDR1 reads SGHTA; CDR2 reads FQGNSA. The germline V and J ends were trimmed by 0 bases and 6 bases, with 15 bases remaining between them. The CDR3 spans 16 residues. In DNA, the CDR3 is TGTGCCAGCAGCTTAGCGCCCCAGGGGCGAATTCAGCCCCAGCATTTT. Translating gives CASSLAPQGRIQPQHF. Complete variable domain (other parts from reference TRBV7-2 and TRBJ1-5): GAGVSQSPSNKVTEKGKDVELRCDPISGHTALYWYRQSLGQGLEFLIYFQGNSAPDKSGLPSDRFSAERTGGSVSTLTIQRTQQEDSAVYLCASSLAPQGRIQPQHFGDGTRLSIL.